This T cell receptor (beta chain) is drawn from a study of blood T cells in healthy people across ages. This clonotype was seen a handful of times. Each donor supplied around 10 milliliters of peripheral blood. Germline-derived CDR1 and CDR2 are LGHDT and YNNKEL (reference sequence). CDR3 length equals 15 residues. V was cut by 0 bases and J by 9 bases, with 17 bases left in between. PCR was performed a second time for about 7 to 12 cycles using a sample-barcoded 5' primer and a J-beta primer mix. TCRdb ran MiXCR on the 5' RACE reads and lists one entry per CDR3 protein. The sample contains 750,000 or so distinct CDR3 sequences, approximately 25% of which appear only once. The same sample was also used in a study of T cells of mothers and their children.

What was sequenced was blood. This chain links TRBV3-1 with TRBJ2-5, with D maybe TRBD1 (6 bases). This receptor was taken from a boy younger than 18 in good health. The CDR3 protein is CASSQDRLSPGAQYF. The CDR3 DNA sequence: TGTGCCAGCAGCCAAGATAGACTATCCCCAGGGGCCCAGTACTTC.